This is a list of T cell receptor beta chains from one sample in a study of long-term antiretroviral therapy in people with HIV. TCRdb's table, derived via immunoSEQ multiplex PCR, lists solely in-frame clones and lacks some. The table lists roughly 15,000 clones, about 82% of them singletons, with roughly 15% in the top ten. The sample here was unsorted PBMCs, taken 1.8 years before starting antiretroviral therapy. All receptors derive from a woman aged 40 to 49 with HIV. Both conserved end residues are trimmed from each CDR3. Each record gives: V gene, clone size, J gene, CDR3 protein. Clone size, where shown, is once, few, many, or a class for clones that have expanded.

TRBV5-1	-	TRBJ1-1	ASSSTPNTEAF
TRBV2	once	TRBJ2-5	ASSEKALLKETQY
TRBV10-3	-	TRBJ1-2	AIGEGQGRLNGYT
TRBV4-1	few	TRBJ2-7	ASSQDYERGAYEQY
TRBV6-1	-	TRBJ2-3	ASSSGWEGGNTQY
TRBV7-9	once	TRBJ2-1	ASSHTGTGTYNEQF
TRBV25-1	-	TRBJ2-7	ASSLAGARSYEQY
TRBV6-5	-	TRBJ2-7	ASSSPSTGGVYEQY
TRBV18	-	TRBJ2-5	ASFWTGQETQY
TRBV5-1	once	TRBJ2-7	ASSGSGELYEQY